This TCR beta chain appears in the sequencing data of a study of vaccination and CD4 T cells after COVID-19. Overall study context: Convalescent patients, SARS-CoV-2 positive by nasal swab PCR, comprised fewer than 10 mild cases and one severe case. Median draw time for post-COVID samples was under 120 days post-diagnosis (range 35 to 161).

Indicated time point: late sampling 161 to 241 days after vaccination in a few convalescent patients. The sample's treatment: roughly nine-day PBMC culture with coronavirus spike peptide pools or control peptides (ViraFEST assay). With peptide pools, ViraFEST first expanded antigen-specific T cells and afterwards sequenced their TCRs. With fresh IL-2 medium, half the medium was replaced on days 3 and 7. About this clonotype: Its specificity is not known.

CDR3 length: 17 amino acids. Germline values: CDR1 DFQATT, CDR2 SNEGSKA (reference sequence). After removal of 7 bases from V and 4 bases from J, the junction contained 15 bases not matched to a gene. Oncomine TCR Beta short-read sequencing was applied to DNA from cultured CD4+ T cells. TCRdb fed the PCR reads into MiXCR, producing one record per CDR3 protein. The table has approximately 24,000 distinct CDR3 sequences, about 40% seen once. This rearrangement joins TRBV20-1 to TRBJ2-1, with 11 bases aligning to TRBD2. This material consisted of CD4+ T cells from blood, cultured in vitro, taken about 7 months after SARS-CoV-2 vaccination. The source of this sequence is a human donor who had recovered from COVID-19. The CDR3 region is CSVILSGRAGGYNEQFF. CDR3 DNA sequence: TGCAGTGTTATCCTTAGCGGGAGGGCTGGGGGATACAATGAGCAGTTCTTC.